This is a list of T cell receptor beta chains from one sample in a study of T cell clones after liver transplantation. The table came from immunoSEQ multiplex PCR; TCRdb's copy has only in-frame clones and leaves some out. The sample contains several thousand clones, around 85% of which appear only once. Sequencing used CD8+ T cells from blood, obtained before liver transplant. Every receptor here comes from a human donor who received a liver transplant. CDR3s include the opening cysteine and the closing phenylalanine or tryptophan. D genes are given only for firm matches. Clone size is given for some rows only: seen once, a few or many times, or a class if the clone is expanded.

v_gene,d_gene,j_gene,abundance,CDR3nt,CDR3aa
TRBV11-1,.,TRBJ1-2,.,TGTGCCAGCAGCGCTATGGGGGAACATGGCTACACCTTC,CASSAMGEHGYTF
TRBV7-3,.,TRBJ2-1,.,TGTGCCAGCAGCGTCAACGGACTAGGGGGAAGTGAGCAGTTCTTC,CASSVNGLGGSEQFF
TRBV2,.,TRBJ2-2,.,TGTGCCAGCAGGATACCCTTATATGAGAGTGGGGAGCTGTTTTTT,CASRIPLYESGELFF
TRBV2,.,TRBJ2-2,.,TGTGCCAGGGGCGTTGTTCAGGCCACCCTGAACACCGGGGAGCTGTTTTTT,CARGVVQATLNTGELFF
TRBV7-9,TRBD2,TRBJ2-1,.,TGTGCCAGCAGTTACGGCGGGAGGGCCTTCAATGAGCAGTTCTTC,CASSYGGRAFNEQFF
TRBV21-1,.,TRBJ2-2,.,TGTGCCAGCAGCCGTTGTAGGCCACACAGGGATCGGAGCACCGGGGAGCTGTTTTTT,CASSRCRPHRDRSTGELFF
TRBV28,TRBD1,TRBJ2-7,.,TGTGCCAGCAGTTTTCAGGGGGACTACGAGCAGTACTTC,CASSFQGDYEQYF
TRBV9,TRBD1,TRBJ1-2,.,TGTGCCAGCAGCCCTTGGACAGGGGAAGTCTATGGCTACACCTTC,CASSPWTGEVYGYTF
TRBV10-3,TRBD1,TRBJ1-1,.,TGTGCCATCAGTGTGGGGACAGGGGAAACTATTGGCACTGAAGCTTTCTTT,CAISVGTGETIGTEAFF
TRBV4-3,.,TRBJ2-3,.,TGCGCCAGCAGCCAAGATCCTCACACAGATACGCAGTATTTT,CASSQDPHTDTQYF
TRBV7-2,.,TRBJ1-2,.,TGTGCCAGCAGCTTAAAGGGACCCAACTATGGCTACACCTTC,CASSLKGPNYGYTF
TRBV30,TRBD1,TRBJ1-3,.,TGTGCCTGGGATTGGACAGGCGCTGGAAACACCATATATTTT,CAWDWTGAGNTIYF
TRBV4-3,.,TRBJ2-7,few,TGCGCCAGCAGCCCGACTGGAACCTACGAGCAGTACTTC,CASSPTGTYEQYF
TRBV9,.,TRBJ2-6,.,TGTGCCAGCGGAGGGGTCAGGAACTCTGGGGCCAACGTCCTGACTTTC,CASGGVRNSGANVLTF
TRBV28,.,TRBJ2-1,few,TGTGCCAGCAGTTTAGGGGCAGCGGCAGAGGATGAGCAGTTCTTC,CASSLGAAAEDEQFF
TRBV10-3,.,TRBJ2-5,.,TGTGCCATCAGCGACTTGGTATCCGCCCAAGAGACCCAGTACTTC,CAISDLVSAQETQYF
TRBV25-1,.,TRBJ2-7,once,TGTGCCAGCCAAACGGAGGGCACCTACGAGCAGTACTTC,CASQTEGTYEQYF
TRBV7-9,.,TRBJ1-2,.,TGTGCCAGCAGCTCCTCGACCAACTATGGCTACACCTTC,CASSSSTNYGYTF
TRBV6-5,TRBD1,TRBJ2-7,medium-sized,TGTGCCAGCAGCCCCGGACAGGGCTCCTACGAGCAGTACTTC,CASSPGQGSYEQYF
TRBV7-9,.,TRBJ1-2,.,TGTGCCAGCAGCTTCCCGGGGACTGTGGGGGATTATGGCTACACCTTC,CASSFPGTVGDYGYTF
TRBV7-2,.,TRBJ1-4,.,TGTGCCAGCAGCTTAGCAACGACAGTAACTAATGAAAAACTGTTTTTT,CASSLATTVTNEKLFF
TRBV11-1,.,TRBJ2-5,.,TGTGCCAGCAGCTTAGGTGAGGTGGGCAACCAAGAGACCCAGTACTTC,CASSLGEVGNQETQYF
TRBV9,.,TRBJ2-3,.,TGTGCCAGCAGCGGGGGGGTGGATAAAGATACGCAGTATTTT,CASSGGVDKDTQYF
TRBV4-3,TRBD1,TRBJ2-1,.,TGCGCCAGCAGCCAAGATCAACAGGGGGCGAACAATGAGCAGTTCTTC,CASSQDQQGANNEQFF
TRBV15,TRBD2,TRBJ2-5,.,TGTGCCACGACGAGCGGGAGGGCCCAAGAGACCCAGTACTTC,CATTSGRAQETQYF
TRBV4-2,TRBD1,TRBJ2-1,few,TGTGCCAGCAGCCACCTCGGGACAGGGAGAGGCAGCTCCTACAATGAGCAGTTCTTC,CASSHLGTGRGSSYNEQFF
TRBV7-9,.,TRBJ1-2,.,TGTGCCAGCAGCTTGAGCAGGGACCCTGGTGGCTACACCTTC,CASSLSRDPGGYTF
TRBV30,.,TRBJ2-1,.,TGTGCCTGGGACGGGAGTAGCGGAGCCTACAATGAGCAGTTCTTC,CAWDGSSGAYNEQFF
TRBV4-3,.,TRBJ2-1,.,TGCGCCAGCAGCCAAGAGGTCAGGAGCTACAATGAGCAGTTCTTC,CASSQEVRSYNEQFF
TRBV19,.,TRBJ2-1,.,TGTGCCAGTAGTACCATTGGGAACAATGAGCAGTTCTTC,CASSTIGNNEQFF
TRBV15,TRBD2,TRBJ2-7,.,TGTGCCACCAGCAGAGCGGGGGGATTTGAGCAGTACTTC,CATSRAGGFEQYF
TRBV15,.,TRBJ2-1,.,TGTGCCACCAGCAGAGACCGTAGACTCACCTTTGGCGATGAGCAGTTCTTC,CATSRDRRLTFGDEQFF
TRBV5-1,.,TRBJ2-5,medium-sized,TGCGCCAGCAGCCCCGACAGTACCCACCAGTACTTC,CASSPDSTHQYF
TRBV6-1,.,TRBJ1-4,.,TGTGCCAGCAGTGAAGTGGGCAGTAATGAAAAACTGTTTTTT,CASSEVGSNEKLFF
TRBV5-6,TRBD1,TRBJ1-2,.,TGTGCCAGCAGTGGGACAGTGAGTAAACTTGACTATGGCTACACCTTC,CASSGTVSKLDYGYTF
TRBV9,TRBD2,TRBJ2-7,.,TGTGCCAGCAGCGGAAGGGAGGGCGGCTACGAGCAGTACTTC,CASSGREGGYEQYF
TRBV5-6,.,TRBJ2-3,.,TGTGCCAGCAGCCGGGACAGCACAGATACGCAGTATTTT,CASSRDSTDTQYF